Each of the 27 T cell receptor beta chains below was sequenced from the same sample in a study of T cell clonality in common variable immunodeficiency. Repertoires were generated with immunoSEQ multiplex PCR, while TCRdb's copy carries only in-frame clones and drops some. The sample includes around 39,000 clones, none of them occurring once. Sequenced input: peripheral blood mononuclear cells. The receptors shown here come from a person aged 18 to 70 in good health.

Many counts were recorded for this clone. The CDR3 end falls 3 residues outside the read, so it is completed with the germline J gene. V usage is TRBV20-1 and J usage is TRBJ2-7; D possibly corresponds to TRBD2 (6 bases). Germline values: CDR1 DFQATT, CDR2 SNEGSKA (reference sequence). The CDR3 sequence is 13 residues long. Trimming removed 5 bases at V and 5 bases at J, with 16 bases between. The CDR3 region is CSAEEGLLDEQYF. CDR3 DNA (partial): TGCAGTGCTGAGGAGGGACTCCTTGACGAG.

This clone has only a few counts. The CDR3 end falls 3 residues outside the read, so it is completed with the germline J gene. The chain has TRBV18 and TRBJ1-5, with a weak D call TRBD1 (6 bases). Trimming took 0 bases from V and 4 from J, leaving 7 bases between them. Germline assignment: CDR1 KGHSH and CDR2 LQKENI. The CDR3 consists of 14 residues. CDR3 residues: CASSPPDRNQPQHF. CDR3 DNA, as far as it was read: TGTGCCAGCTCACCACCAGACAGGAATCAGCCC.

This clone was counted at least ten times. The DNA read from the CDR3 is TGCAGTGCCCCGATCCCCGGGGCCGGGGAG. The encoded protein is CSAPIPGAGE. The complete CDR3 reads CSAPIPGAGELFF. This chain joins TRBV20-1 and TRBJ2-2, with a weak D call TRBD2 (5 bases). The read comes to an end 3 residues before the CDR3 does, leaving the germline J gene to fill in the end. Germline loops: CDR1 DFQATT, CDR2 SNEGSKA (reference sequence). V lost 6 bases, J lost 6 bases, and 14 bases lay in between. The CDR3 length is 13 residues.

This clone was found many times. The same CDR3 is also encoded by other DNA sequences in this sample. The sequenced part of the CDR3 DNA is TGTGCCAGCTCCCCGGGGGCAGATACG. Residues: CASSPGADT. The full CDR3 protein reads CASSPGADTQYF. The chain couples TRBV27 to TRBJ2-3, with D possibly TRBD2 on 6 matching bases. The sequence runs out 3 residues before the end of the CDR3; the remainder is reconstructed from the germline J gene. The CDR3 extends over 12 amino acids. Trimming left V 8 bases short and J 4 bases short, with 10 bases between. The germline CDR1 and CDR2 sequences are MNHEY and SMNVEV (reference sequence).

A few counts support this clone. One end of the junction fails to match germline, which may point to a read error. The read ends 3 residues early relative to the CDR3; the germline J gene fills the gap. The identical CDR3 is also encoded by other nucleotide sequences in the sample. The rearrangement uses TRBV19 and TRBJ1-1; weak D call: TRBD1 (6 bases). Germline loops: CDR1 LNHDA, CDR2 SQIVND (reference sequence). CDR3 length equals 17 residues. The CDR3 sequence is CASSSRGAGLGNTEAFF. The DNA read from the CDR3 is TGCGCCAGTAGTTCCCGGGGGGCAGGGTTGGGGAACACTGAA. Together with reference TRBV19 and TRBJ1-1, the CDR3 gives the full variable domain: DGGITQSPKYLFRKEGQNVTLSCEQNLNHDAMYWYRQDPGQGLRLIYYSQIVNDFQKGDIAEGYSVSREKKESFPLTVTSAQKNPTAFYLCASSSRGAGLGNTEAFFGQGTRLTVV.

In this sample, this clone turned up many times. The read ends 3 residues before the CDR3 terminus; that terminus is restored from the germline J gene. This sequence joins TRBV16 and TRBJ2-5, with D possibly matching TRBD1 (5 bases). Per germline, CDR1 KGHSY and CDR2 FQNENV. With 2 bases removed from V and 5 bases from J, the gap between germline ends came to 18 bases. The length of the CDR3 is 16 residues. CDR3 residues: CASSQQRPTGKETQYF. The DNA read from the CDR3 is TGTGCCAGCAGCCAACAGAGGCCTACAGGAAAGGAGACC. The whole variable domain, filled in from reference TRBV16 and TRBJ2-5, reads GEEVAQTPKHLVRGEGQKAKLYCAPIKGHSYVFWYQQVLKNEFKFLISFQNENVFDETGMPKERFSAKCLPNSPCSLEIQATKLEDSAVYFCASSQQRPTGKETQYFGPGTRLLVL.

This clone was observed many times. With the read ending 3 residues before the CDR3 end, the germline J gene is used to fill in that end. The rearrangement uses TRBV2 and TRBJ1-2; tentative D call: TRBD1 (5 bases). CDR1 is SNHLY, CDR2 FYNNEI, per germline. The CDR3 is 10 residues long. Incomplete CDR3 DNA: TGTGCCAGCAGTGGACAGTTC. This translates into CASSGQF. The full CDR3 sequence reads CASSGQFYTF.

At least ten counts were recorded for this clone. The CDR3 protein is CASSLDARFLAFF. The CDR3 DNA, read in part, is TGCGCCAGCAGCTTGGATGCCAGATTCCTA. The chain recombines TRBV5-1 with TRBJ1-1; the D is unclear. The read terminates 3 residues before the CDR3 end, so the remaining end is supplied by the germline J gene. The CDR3 has 13 amino acids. Germline CDR1 SGHRS, CDR2 YFSETQ.

This clone was picked up many times. Sequencing ends 3 residues short of the CDR3 end; the germline J gene provides the rest. The chain recombines TRBV19 with TRBJ1-2, with a weak D call TRBD1 (5 bases). CDR3 size: 14 residues. Germline V lookup: CDR1 LNHDA, CDR2 SQIVND (reference sequence). CDR3 bases read: TGTGCCAGTAGTATCTATTCACAGGATAAAAGC. Protein product: CASSIYSQDKS. The entire CDR3 is CASSIYSQDKSYTF.

In the case of this clone: The read ends 3 residues early relative to the CDR3; the germline J gene fills the gap. Other DNA sequences in the sample encode the same CDR3. The J gene is TRBJ1-2, the V gene TRBV19; 7 nucleotides align to TRBD1. The germline gives CDR1 LNHDA, CDR2 SQIVND (reference sequence). The CDR3 contains 14 residues. V trimming: 7 bases; J trimming: 4 bases; junction bases outside the gene matches: 9. The CDR3 is CASIYRGGGYGYTF. The CDR3 DNA, read in part, is TGTGCCAGTATTTACAGAGGGGGCGGCTATGGC.

Many counts were recorded for this clone. The read finishes 3 residues shy of the CDR3 end, and the germline J gene is used to complete it. The rearrangement uses TRBV2 and TRBJ2-1; D uncertain. CDR1 SNHLY and CDR2 FYNNEI come from the germline V gene. The length of the CDR3 is 15 residues. V was shortened by 1 base and J by 4 bases, with 11 bases between the two germline ends. CDR3 sequence: CASSEEASPYNEQFF. Incomplete CDR3 DNA: TGTGCCAGCAGTGAAGAAGCATCGCCTTACAATGAG.

This clone was found many times. The CDR3 end falls 3 residues outside the read, so it is completed with the germline J gene. This chain joins TRBV20-1 and TRBJ1-1; TRBD1 matches 8 bases. Germline V gene data show CDR1 as DFQATT and CDR2 as SNEGSKA (reference sequence). The V gene end was trimmed by 7 bases and the J gene end by 3 bases; junction bases not matched to a gene: 7. This CDR3 is 13 amino acids long. CDR3 sequence: CSVLRGRDTEAFF. CDR3 DNA, as far as it was read: TGCAGTGTCCTCAGGGGGCGCGACACTGAA.

As to this clone: The read finishes 3 residues shy of the CDR3 end, and the germline J gene is used to complete it. This chain links TRBV20-1 with TRBJ2-7, with TRBD2 matching 8 bases. Germline V gene sequence: CDR1 DFQATT, CDR2 SNEGSKA (reference sequence). The CDR3 is 15 residues long. Trimming took 1 base from V and 5 from J; bases not matched to a gene: 10. The CDR3 here is CSARGRLAGAHEQYF. The CDR3 DNA, read in part, is TGCAGTGCTAGAGGTCGCCTAGCGGGCGCCCACGAG.

This clone was picked up many times. With the read ending 3 residues before the CDR3 end, the germline J gene is used to fill in that end. The genes are TRBV4-1 and TRBJ1-6, with TRBD1 as a possible D gene (6 bases). The V and J ends lost 6 bases and 10 bases respectively, with 16 bases between them. The CDR3 spans 14 residues. Per germline, CDR1 MGHRA and CDR2 YSYEKL. The CDR3 bases that were read are TGCGCCAGCAGAAACCGGGACATTTGGTCACCC. It encodes CASRNRDIWSP. The CDR3 reads in full as CASRNRDIWSPLHF.

This clone has at least ten counts. CDR3 DNA, as far as it was read: TGCAGTGCTAGTCCTAGCTCCTACAATGAG. This sequence encodes CSASPSSYNE. In full, the CDR3 is CSASPSSYNEQFF. The rearrangement uses TRBV20-1 and TRBJ2-1; D gene unclear. The read ends 3 residues before the CDR3 terminus; that terminus is restored from the germline J gene. CDR3 length: 13 residues. Trimming cost V 3 bases and J 0 bases, with 6 bases left between them. Germline lookup yields CDR1 DFQATT and CDR2 SNEGSKA (reference sequence).

Concerning this clone: The CDR3 end is not reached by the read, which stops 3 residues before it; the germline J gene fills it in. The chain employs TRBV5-1 and TRBJ1-2; D possibly corresponds to TRBD1 (6 bases). V was shortened by 4 bases and J by 3 bases, with 10 bases between the two germline ends. CDR1 and CDR2 from the germline V gene are SGHRS and YFSETQ. This CDR3 is built from 13 residues. The CDR3 protein is CASSHREDYGYTF. The DNA read from the CDR3 is TGCGCCAGCAGCCACAGGGAGGACTATGGC.

This clone was observed at least ten times. The read ends 3 residues early relative to the CDR3; the germline J gene fills the gap. Other DNA sequences from this sample encode an identical CDR3 as well. The chain combines TRBV30 with TRBJ1-3, with D unclear. V lost 1 base and J lost 4, with 5 bases in between. CDR1 is GTSNPN, CDR2 SVGIG, per germline (reference sequence). This CDR3 is 12 amino acids long. The part of the CDR3 DNA that was read is TGTGCCTGGAGTGGGGCAGGAAACACC. Its protein is CAWSGAGNT. The full CDR3 is CAWSGAGNTIYF.

This clone was counted many times. The sequence runs out 3 residues before the end of the CDR3; the remainder is reconstructed from the germline J gene. The J gene is TRBJ2-7, the V gene TRBV20-1; D unclear. The CDR3 contains 13 residues. Germline CDR1 reads DFQATT; CDR2 reads SNEGSKA (reference sequence). The V gene lost 7 bases and the J gene lost 0 bases, with 13 bases spanning the gap. CDR3 protein: CSGRVTSSYEQYF. The sequenced CDR3 bases are TGCAGTGGAAGGGTTACGAGCTCCTACGAG.

This clone was seen repeatedly, ten times or more. The CDR3 loop reads CASSLGSQPQHF. Incomplete CDR3 DNA: TGTGCCAGCAGCTTAGGCAGTCAGCCC. The V gene is TRBV7-2, the J gene TRBJ1-5; D call uncertain. The read is 3 residues too short to cover the CDR3 end, so that end is filled in from the germline J gene. V was cut by 1 base and J by 6 bases, with 4 bases left in between. Per germline, CDR1 SGHTA and CDR2 FQGNSA. The CDR3 runs 12 residues.

This clone qualifies as medium-sized. The read terminates 3 residues ahead of where the CDR3 ends, so the germline J gene completes it. The chain joins TRBV20-1 to TRBJ2-3, with 13 bases lining up with TRBD2. Germline V gene lookup returns CDR1 DFQATT and CDR2 SNEGSKA (reference sequence). The CDR3 runs 15 residues. V lost 5 bases and J lost 5; bases outside the gene matches: 7. CDR3 DNA (partial): TGCAGTGCTGTGATTTGGACTAGCGGGGGAGATACG. Encoded protein: CSAVIWTSGGDT. Given in full, the CDR3 is CSAVIWTSGGDTQYF.

For this clone: The CDR3 end is not reached by the read, which stops 3 residues before it; the germline J gene fills it in. The J gene is TRBJ2-7, the V gene TRBV29-1, with D perhaps matching TRBD1 (6 bases). Germline V gene data show CDR1 as SQVTM and CDR2 as ANQGSEA. Trimming pared 7 bases from V and 2 bases from J, leaving 18 bases between. CDR3 length: 14 amino acids. The part of the CDR3 DNA that was read is TGCAGCGGAGTACGGGACACGGGGACCTACGAG. This gives the protein CSGVRDTGTYE. The full CDR3 sequence reads CSGVRDTGTYEQYF.

This clone was recorded many times. The observed sequence ends 3 residues before the CDR3 terminus, with the missing tail filled in from the germline J gene. The gene calls are TRBV19 and TRBJ1-2; 8 bases line up with TRBD1. Germline assignment: CDR1 LNHDA and CDR2 SQIVND (reference sequence). Trimming took 4 bases from V and 7 from J; bases not matched to a gene: 8. This CDR3 comprises 14 residues. Partial CDR3 DNA: TGTGCCAGTAGTACCAGACAGGGGTTTACTGGC. Translated, it gives CASSTRQGFTG. Given in full, the CDR3 is CASSTRQGFTGYTF.

The table lists this clone with many counts. The read stops 3 residues short of the end of the CDR3; the missing end is completed from the germline J gene. The chain joins TRBV5-4 to TRBJ2-5; TRBD2 matches at 13 bases. The length of the CDR3 is 15 residues. V dropped 5 bases and J dropped 3; count of bases not matched to a gene: 4. CDR1 is SGHNT, CDR2 YYREEE, per germline (reference sequence). CDR3 region: CASRGLAGAEETQYF. The sequenced CDR3 bases are TGTGCCAGCAGAGGACTAGCGGGGGCGGAAGAGACC.

This clone was picked up a small number of times. The CDR3 goes on 3 residues after the read ends, and that part is filled in from the germline J gene. The V and J genes are TRBV10-3 and TRBJ2-5; D gene ambiguous. There are 17 residues in the CDR3. V gave up 0 bases and J gave up 0 bases, with 14 bases separating them. The germline V gene has CDR1 ENHRY and CDR2 SYGVKD. The covered CDR3 bases are TGTGCCATCAGTGAGTCAATCCGGGTTGGGTACCAAGAGACC. Its protein product is CAISESIRVGYQET. The whole CDR3 is CAISESIRVGYQETQYF.

In this sample, this clone turned up many times. The read stops 3 residues short of the end of the CDR3; the missing end is completed from the germline J gene. This sequence joins TRBV18 and TRBJ1-4; TRBD1 agrees at 9 bases. J lost 7 bases, V lost 3 bases, and 3 bases had no gene match. Looked up from germline, CDR1 is KGHSH and CDR2 is LQKENI. The CDR3 loop spans 14 amino acids. CDR3 bases read: TGTGCCAGCTCACCCCGACAGGGGGGTGAAAAA. Its translation: CASSPRQGGEK. The whole CDR3 region reads CASSPRQGGEKLFF.

Worth noting for this clone: The missing CDR3 end, 3 residues past where the read stops, is filled in from the germline J gene. V gene TRBV10-2 combines with J gene TRBJ1-2; 7 nucleotides match TRBD1. CDR3 length: 13 residues. V was clipped by 9 bases and J by 3 bases; unmatched bases: 7. Germline V gene lookup returns CDR1 WSHSY and CDR2 SAAADI. The sequenced CDR3 bases are TGCGCCAGTCGGGGACAGATCGACTATGGC. Translating it yields CASRGQIDYG. The whole CDR3 sequence is CASRGQIDYGYTF.

This clone appeared many times. Read sequence stops 3 residues before the CDR3 end, and the germline J gene provides the missing end. This sequence joins TRBV20-1 and TRBJ2-2, with 8 nucleotides matching TRBD1. The V segment lost 6 bases and the J segment 4 bases; nucleotides outside the gene matches: 4. CDR3 length: 13 residues. CDR1 is DFQATT, CDR2 SNEGSKA, per germline (reference sequence). The CDR3 spells CSAAQGATGELFF. The sequenced CDR3 bases are TGCAGTGCGGCTCAGGGGGCCACCGGGGAG.